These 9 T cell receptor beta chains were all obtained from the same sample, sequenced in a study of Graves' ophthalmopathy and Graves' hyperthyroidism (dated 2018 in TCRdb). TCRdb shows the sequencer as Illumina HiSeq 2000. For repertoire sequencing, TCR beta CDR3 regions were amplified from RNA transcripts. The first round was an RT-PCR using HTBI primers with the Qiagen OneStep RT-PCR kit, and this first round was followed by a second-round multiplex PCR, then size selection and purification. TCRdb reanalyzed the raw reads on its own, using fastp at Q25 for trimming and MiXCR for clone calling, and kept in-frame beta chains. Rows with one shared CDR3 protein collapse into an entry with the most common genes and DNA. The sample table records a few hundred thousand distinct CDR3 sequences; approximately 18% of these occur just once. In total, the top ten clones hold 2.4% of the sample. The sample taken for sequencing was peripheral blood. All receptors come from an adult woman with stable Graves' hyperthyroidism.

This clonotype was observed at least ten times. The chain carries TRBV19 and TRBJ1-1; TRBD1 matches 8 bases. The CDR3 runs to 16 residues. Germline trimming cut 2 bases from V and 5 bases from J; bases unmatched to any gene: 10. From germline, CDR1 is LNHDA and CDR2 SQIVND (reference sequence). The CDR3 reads CASSIKADREGTEAFF. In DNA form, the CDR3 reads TGTGCCAGTAGTATAAAGGCGGACAGGGAGGGGACTGAAGCTTTCTTT.

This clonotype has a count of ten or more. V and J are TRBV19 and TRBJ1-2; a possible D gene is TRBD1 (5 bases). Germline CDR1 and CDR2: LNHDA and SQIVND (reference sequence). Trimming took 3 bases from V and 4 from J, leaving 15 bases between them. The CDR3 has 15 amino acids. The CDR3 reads CASSIGRALGYGYTF. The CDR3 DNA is TGTGCCAGTAGTATTGGCAGGGCGCTGGGCTATGGCTACACCTTC.

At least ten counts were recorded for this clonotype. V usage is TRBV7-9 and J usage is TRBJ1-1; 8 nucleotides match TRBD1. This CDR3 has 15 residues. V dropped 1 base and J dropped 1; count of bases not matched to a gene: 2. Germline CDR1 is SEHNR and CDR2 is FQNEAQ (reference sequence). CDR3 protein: CASSLGTGWNTEAFF. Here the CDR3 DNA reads TGTGCCAGCAGCTTAGGGACAGGGTGGAACACTGAAGCTTTCTTT.

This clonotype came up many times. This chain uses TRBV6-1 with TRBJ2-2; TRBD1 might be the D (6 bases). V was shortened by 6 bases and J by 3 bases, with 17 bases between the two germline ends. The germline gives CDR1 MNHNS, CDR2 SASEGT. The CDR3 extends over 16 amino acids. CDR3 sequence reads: CASSPSQGGYTGELFF. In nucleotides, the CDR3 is TGTGCCAGCAGCCCCTCACAGGGCGGGTACACCGGGGAGCTGTTTTTT.

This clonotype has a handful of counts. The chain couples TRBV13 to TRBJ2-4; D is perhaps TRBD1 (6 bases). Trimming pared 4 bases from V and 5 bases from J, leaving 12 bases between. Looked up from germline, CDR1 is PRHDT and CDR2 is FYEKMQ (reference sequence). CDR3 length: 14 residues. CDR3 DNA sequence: TGTGCCAGCAGCTCCAGGACAGTAGAAAACATTCAGTACTTC. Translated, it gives CASSSRTVENIQYF.

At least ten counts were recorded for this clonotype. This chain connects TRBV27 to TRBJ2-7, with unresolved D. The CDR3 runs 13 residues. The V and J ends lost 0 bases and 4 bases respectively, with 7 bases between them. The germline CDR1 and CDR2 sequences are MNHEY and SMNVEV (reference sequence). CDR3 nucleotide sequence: TGTGCCAGCAGTTTATCGAATAAATACGAGCAGTACTTC. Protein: CASSLSNKYEQYF.

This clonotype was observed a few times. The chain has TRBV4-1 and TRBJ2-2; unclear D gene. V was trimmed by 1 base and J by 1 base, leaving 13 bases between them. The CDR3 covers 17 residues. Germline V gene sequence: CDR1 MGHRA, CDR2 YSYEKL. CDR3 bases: TGCGCCAGCAGCCAAGTTCAGGCCCAAGAGAACACCGGGGAGCTGTTTTTT. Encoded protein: CASSQVQAQENTGELFF.

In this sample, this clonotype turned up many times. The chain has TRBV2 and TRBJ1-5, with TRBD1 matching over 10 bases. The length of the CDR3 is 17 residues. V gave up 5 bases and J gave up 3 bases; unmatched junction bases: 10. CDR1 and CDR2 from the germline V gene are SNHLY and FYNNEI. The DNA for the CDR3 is TGTGCCAGCAGTCGACAGGGGGCGAGGAGCCCCAATCAGCCCCAGCATTTT. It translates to CASSRQGARSPNQPQHF.

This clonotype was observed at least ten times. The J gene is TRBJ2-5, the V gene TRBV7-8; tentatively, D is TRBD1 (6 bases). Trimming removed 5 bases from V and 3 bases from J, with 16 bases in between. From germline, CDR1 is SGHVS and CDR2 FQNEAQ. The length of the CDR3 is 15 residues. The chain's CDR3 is CASSLRQGTKETQYF. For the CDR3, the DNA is TGTGCCAGCAGCCTGAGACAAGGGACAAAAGAGACCCAGTACTTC.